This TCR beta chain was observed in a study of blood T cell repertoires in COVID-19. Clones were read by immunoSEQ multiplex PCR, and TCRdb kept only the in-frame ones, dropping some. The data contain roughly 200,000 clones, 81% of them singletons. Germline loops: CDR1 SGHVS, CDR2 FNYEAQ. V gave up 3 bases and J gave up 3 bases; unmatched junction bases: 9. CDR3 length equals 18 residues. This receptor was identified in a woman older than 75 with acute or convalescent COVID-19. Sequencing input: peripheral blood. The rearrangement links TRBV7-6 to TRBJ2-7; 15 bases agree with TRBD2. CDR3 nucleotides: TGTGCCAGCAGCTTGGGACTAGCGGGGGGAACCCTCTTCTACGAGCAGTACTTC. Translation gives CASSLGLAGGTLFYEQYF.